Each of the 2 T cell receptor beta chains below was sequenced from the same sample in a study of T cell responses to AZD1222 COVID-19 vaccine. Libraries were prepared by immunoSEQ multiplex PCR; TCRdb keeps only in-frame clonotypes and omits some of them. The sample carries approximately 100,000 clones, nearly 90% recorded once. The sample consisted of peripheral blood, taken 28 days after the second AZD1222 dose. The receptors come from an adult who received the AZD1222 COVID-19 vaccine.

The chain has TRBV29-1 and TRBJ2-5, with 10 bases that match TRBD1. Per germline, CDR1 SQVTM and CDR2 ANQGSEA. V was clipped by 4 bases and J by 2 bases; unmatched bases: 4. This CDR3 is built from 14 residues. CDR3 loop: CSVAGQGGQETQYF. CDR3 coding DNA: TGCAGCGTTGCCGGACAGGGGGGACAAGAGACCCAGTACTTC.

This clone was recorded only once. The chain couples TRBV3-1 (or the pseudogene TRBV3-2) to TRBJ2-1, with D possibly being TRBD2 (5 bases). The V and J ends lost 2 bases and 3 bases respectively, with 11 bases between them. This CDR3 spans 15 amino acids. Germline V gene sequence: CDR1 LGHDT, CDR2 YNNKEL (reference sequence). CDR3 amino acids: CASSQSPSSYNEQFF. CDR3 in DNA: TGTGCCAGCAGCCAATCGCCTAGCAGCTACAATGAGCAGTTCTTC.